This T cell receptor (beta chain) was sequenced for a study of T cell changes during pregnancy in multiple sclerosis. Sequencing used immunoSEQ multiplex PCR; TCRdb keeps in-frame clones, though not all of them. The profile shows about 44,000 clones, over 85% of them singletons. The germline V and J ends were trimmed by 7 bases and 3 bases, with 12 bases remaining between them. Germline CDR1 MGHRA, CDR2 YSYEKL. The CDR3 runs 14 residues. Sequencing was performed on CD4+ T cells from peripheral blood mononuclear cells, taken in the first trimester of pregnancy. The chain recombines TRBV4-1 with TRBJ1-4; D is uncertain. This TCR derives from a female donor with multiple sclerosis, enrolled in a pregnancy study. As DNA, the CDR3 is TGCGCCAGCAACAACCCATTGTCTAATGAAAAACTGTTTTTT. Translation: CASNNPLSNEKLFF.